This T cell receptor beta chain was sequenced in a study of T and B cells in COVID-19 patients. Looking at the study overall: COVID-19 patients gave peripheral blood either during active infection or after recovery. The recovered patients had mostly mild to moderate COVID-19 with outpatient management. In the active-infection cohort, about 90% of the roughly 20 patients had comorbidities linked to unfavorable COVID-19 outcome.

Blood genomic DNA input for TRB amplification was about 240-550 ng. Points from the study as a whole: Clonality of TRB repertoires was high in active COVID-19; recovery brought above-healthy diversity and richness.

Multiplex PCR with BIOMED2 TRB-A/B primer pools amplified TRB rearrangements. TCRdb reanalysed the multiplex PCR reads using MiXCR and keeps one entry per CDR3 protein. This table has roughly 18,000 distinct CDR3 sequences, around 30% appearing once. This clonotype is judged medium-sized (0.01 to 0.1%). Its antigen remains unidentified. Per germline, CDR1 LNHDA and CDR2 SQIVND (reference sequence). This CDR3 region has 11 residues. V was trimmed by 7 bases and J by 3 bases, leaving 6 bases between them. The genes are TRBV19 and TRBJ1-1, with D unresolved. This clonotype originated in a human donor who had recovered from COVID-19. The specimen sequenced was blood. As DNA, the CDR3 is TGTGCCAGTATACTGGACACTGAAGCTTTCTTT. Its translation is CASILDTEAFF. The variable domain in full, with the rest retrieved from reference TRBV19 and TRBJ1-1, is DGGITQSPKYLFRKEGQNVTLSCEQNLNHDAMYWYRQDPGQGLRLIYYSQIVNDFQKGDIAEGYSVSREKKESFPLTVTSAQKNPTAFYLCASILDTEAFFGQGTRLTVV.